This T cell receptor beta chain was obtained from a study of blood T cell repertoires in COVID-19. About the study: There were acute and convalescent COVID-19 samples, and they came from the United States, Italy and Spain.

Germline V gene sequence: CDR1 MNHEY, CDR2 SVGAGI. Trimming shortened V by 0 bases and J by 2 bases, and 11 bases separated the two germline ends. The CDR3 contains 15 residues. Produced via immunoSEQ multiplex PCR; TCRdb's table is partial and in-frame only. The sample lists 200,000 to 250,000 clones, approximately 80% seen once, with about 4% in the top ten. This TCR came from a woman aged 40-49 years with active or convalescent COVID-19. Sequencing was done on a sample of peripheral blood. This chain links TRBV6-5 with TRBJ2-7; tentative D call: TRBD2 (6 bases). As DNA, the CDR3 is TGTGCCAGCAGTTACTCTGGAGGAGGGACCTACGAGCAGTACTTC. Residues: CASSYSGGGTYEQYF.